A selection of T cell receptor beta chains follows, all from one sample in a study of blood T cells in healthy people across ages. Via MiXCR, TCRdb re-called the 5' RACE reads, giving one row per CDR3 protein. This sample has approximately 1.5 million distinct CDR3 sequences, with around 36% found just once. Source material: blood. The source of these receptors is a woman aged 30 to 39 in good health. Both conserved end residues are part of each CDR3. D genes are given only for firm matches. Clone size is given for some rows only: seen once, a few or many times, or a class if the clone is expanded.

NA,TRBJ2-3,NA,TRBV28,TGTGCCAGCAGTTGGTCCGCCGTAAGCACAGATACGCAGTATTTT,CASSWSAVSTDTQYF
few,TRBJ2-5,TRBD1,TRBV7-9,TGTGCCAGCAGTGCCGGACAGGCGAAGCAAGAGACCCAGTACTTC,CASSAGQAKQETQYF
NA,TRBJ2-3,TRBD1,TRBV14,TGTGCCAGCAGCCAGACAGGGTTCACAGATACGCAGTATTTT,CASSQTGFTDTQYF
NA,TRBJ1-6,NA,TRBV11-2,TGTGCCAGCAGCCTTCAACAGGGAATGGGTTCACCCCTCCACTTT,CASSLQQGMGSPLHF
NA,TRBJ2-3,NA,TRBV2,TGTGCCAGCGTTAACACAGATACGCAGTATTTT,CASVNTDTQYF
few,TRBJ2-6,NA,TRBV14,TGTGCCAGCAGCAGTTGGGCATCTGGGGCCAACGTCCTGACTTTC,CASSSWASGANVLTF
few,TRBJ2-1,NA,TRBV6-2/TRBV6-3,TGTGCCAGCTCCGGGTATGGGGGTGCCAATGAGCAGTTCTTC,CASSGYGGANEQFF
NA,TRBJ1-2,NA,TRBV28,TGTGCCAGCAGTTTTCGGGATGATGGCTACACCTTC,CASSFRDDGYTF
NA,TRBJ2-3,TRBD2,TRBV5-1,TGCGCCAGCAGACACACCGGGACTAGCGGGAGCTCGCAGTATTTT,CASRHTGTSGSSQYF
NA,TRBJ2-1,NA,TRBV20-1,TGCAGTGCTAGAGCCCACCGGGACTTCAATGAGCAGTTCTTC,CSARAHRDFNEQFF
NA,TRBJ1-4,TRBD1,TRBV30,TGTGCCTGGAGTACGACAGGGGGCGCAGCAACTAATGAAAAACTGTTTTTT,CAWSTTGGAATNEKLFF
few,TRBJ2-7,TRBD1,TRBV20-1,TGCAGTGCTCCGGGACAGGGGGTCGGCGAGCAGTACTTC,CSAPGQGVGEQYF
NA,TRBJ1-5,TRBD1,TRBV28,TGTGCCAGCAGTCCAAGGGGGTCAGGGGGACGGCCCCAGCATTTT,CASSPRGSGGRPQHF
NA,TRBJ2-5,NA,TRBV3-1,TGTGCCAGCAGGCGTAGGGGGGCCCAAGAGACCCAGTACTTC,CASRRRGAQETQYF
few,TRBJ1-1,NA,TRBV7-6,TGTGCCAGCAGCTCTAAGCCGGGGAGGAACACTGAAGCTTTCTTT,CASSSKPGRNTEAFF
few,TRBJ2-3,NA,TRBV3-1,TGTGCCAGCAGCCACTCGGAAGCCCGCACAGATACGCAGTATTTT,CASSHSEARTDTQYF
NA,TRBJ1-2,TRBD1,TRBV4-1,TGCGCCAGCAGCCCCCGACAGGGTCTAATCTATGGCTACACCTTC,CASSPRQGLIYGYTF
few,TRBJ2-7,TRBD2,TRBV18,TGTGCCAGCTCACCACCAGGCGGGAGGTCCTACGAGCAGTACTTC,CASSPPGGRSYEQYF
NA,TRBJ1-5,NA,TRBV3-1,TGTGCCAGCAGCCAAATGTCTAATCAGCCCCAGCATTTT,CASSQMSNQPQHF
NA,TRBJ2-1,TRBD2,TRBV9,TGTGCCAACAGCGTAGTGCCTAGCGGGAGTCACAATGAGCAGTTCTTC,CANSVVPSGSHNEQFF
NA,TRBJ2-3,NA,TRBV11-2,TGTGCCAGCAGTTCCTACGGGGGCGGGAGAACAGATACGCAGTATTTT,CASSSYGGGRTDTQYF
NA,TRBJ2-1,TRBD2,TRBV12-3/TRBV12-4,TGTGCCAGCAGCGACGGGGGGGCCACCTACAATGAGCAGTTCTTC,CASSDGGATYNEQFF
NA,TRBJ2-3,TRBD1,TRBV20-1,TGCAGTGCTATCGAAGTTCGACAGGGGGAACCAGATACGCAGTATTTT,CSAIEVRQGEPDTQYF
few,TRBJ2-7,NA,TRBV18,TGTGCCAGCTCAGACAACATCGCAGGGGAGCAGTACTTC,CASSDNIAGEQYF
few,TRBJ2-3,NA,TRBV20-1,TGCAGTGCTCGCCGGCTTGACACAGATACGCAGTATTTT,CSARRLDTDTQYF
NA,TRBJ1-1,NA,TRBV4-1,TGCGCCAGCAGCGGAGAGGGCGCTGAAGCTTTCTTT,CASSGEGAEAFF